The 2 T cell receptor beta chains listed next were all sequenced from one sample in a study of T cell repertoires in cytomegalovirus infection. MiXCR, applied by TCRdb to the reads, yields one record per CDR3 protein. The repertoire consists of approximately 76,000 distinct CDR3 sequences, with 35% to 45% occurring once and the leading ten covering 90% to 95%. Their antigens are not known. Specimen: CD8+ T cells from cultured PBMCs, collected from culture after CMV antigen stimulation. The receptors were gathered from a human donor in good health (CMV status not recorded). Some clones in this sample may be carry-over from other donors' samples.

This clonotype occurred many times. The CDR3: CASSETAGGPYNEQFF. The CDR3 region has the DNA TGTGCCAGCAGTGAAACCGCGGGGGGGCCTTACAATGAGCAGTTCTTC. This chain uses TRBV2 with TRBJ2-1, with 9 bases fitting TRBD2. V shed 2 bases, J shed 4 bases, and the junction held 6 bases outside the gene matches. Germline assignment: CDR1 SNHLY and CDR2 FYNNEI. This CDR3 contains 16 residues.

The rearrangement links TRBV6-2 or TRBV6-3 to TRBJ2-1, with a possible D match to TRBD2 (6 bases). Germline V gives CDR1 MNHEY, CDR2 SVGEGT. The CDR3 loop spans 15 amino acids. Trimming cost V 4 bases and J 8 bases, with 18 bases left between them. The chain's CDR3 is CASSLPGLLGDEQFF. DNA for the CDR3: TGTGCCAGCAGTTTACCGGGACTGTTAGGGGATGAGCAGTTCTTC.